What follows are 18 T cell receptor beta chains derived from one specimen sequenced in a study of human T cells and chemical hapten exposure. TCRdb ran MiXCR on the RACE reads and lists one entry per CDR3 protein. Of about 380,000 distinct CDR3 sequences listed, about 4.4% are singletons. Noted time point: patch test 1, 2 weeks after DPC sensitization. Treatment noted: therapeutic diphenylcyclopropenone sensitization with weekly scalp DPC. Sequencing was performed on whole blood, taken in connection with sensitization to the hapten diphenylcyclopropenone (DPC). These receptors were taken from a woman in her fifties or sixties with alopecia areata. Some clones in this sample may be carry-over from other donors' samples.

J is TRBJ1-2 and V is TRBV19, with a weak D call TRBD1 (6 bases). The germline V gene encodes CDR1 LNHDA and CDR2 SQIVND (reference sequence). The CDR3 length is 15 residues. V was trimmed by 1 base and J by 3 bases, leaving 12 bases between them. CDR3 DNA sequence: TGTGCCAGTAGTATAGTGAGGACAGTGGACTATGGCTACACCTTC. As protein: CASSIVRTVDYGYTF.

This clonotype was detected many times. This CDR3 is CASSSGQGRAEAFF. The CDR3 region has the DNA TGCGCCAGCAGCTCGGGACAGGGAAGGGCTGAAGCTTTCTTT. V usage is TRBV5-1 and J usage is TRBJ1-1, with 9 nucleotides matching TRBD1. The CDR3 has 14 amino acids. With 3 bases clipped from V and 6 bases from J, the junction kept 6 bases outside the gene matches. Germline loops: CDR1 SGHRS, CDR2 YFSETQ.

A few counts support this clonotype. The V gene is TRBV5-1, the J gene TRBJ2-1; 8 bases agree with TRBD1. Germline V CDR1 and CDR2: SGHRS, YFSETQ. This CDR3 is built from 13 residues. Trimming cost V 4 bases and J 7 bases; bases outside gene matches: 4. CDR3 sequence (DNA): TGCGCCAGCAGCGGACAGGGTAGAAATGAGCAGTTCTTC. Translation gives CASSGQGRNEQFF.

In its sample, this clonotype was seen a few times. CDR3 amino acids: CASSDARGSNQPQHF. CDR3 DNA sequence: TGTGCCAGCTCAGATGCCAGGGGGAGCAATCAGCCCCAGCATTTT. The chain combines TRBV18 with TRBJ1-5, with 7 bases fitting TRBD1. This CDR3 spans 15 amino acids. Germline CDR1 is KGHSH and CDR2 is LQKENI. V shed 5 bases and J 1 base; nucleotides not matched to a gene: 5.

The sample holds many counts of this clonotype. This rearrangement joins TRBV27 to TRBJ1-2, with 7 bases fitting TRBD1. CDR1 and CDR2 from the germline V gene are MNHEY and SMNVEV (reference sequence). The CDR3 runs 15 residues. J gave up 4 bases and V 2 bases, and 7 bases lay outside the gene matches. The CDR3 protein is CASSLGRGQSYGYTF. The CDR3 DNA reads as TGTGCCAGCAGTTTAGGGAGGGGGCAGAGCTATGGCTACACCTTC.

This clonotype was picked up many times. The chain combines TRBV7-9 with TRBJ2-1; weak D call: TRBD1 (5 bases). The CDR3 totals 16 residues. V was shortened by 0 bases and J by 2 bases, with 11 bases between the two germline ends. Germline-derived CDR1 and CDR2 are SEHNR and FQNEAQ (reference sequence). This CDR3 is CASSLATDLTYNEQFF. In DNA form, the CDR3 reads TGTGCCAGCAGCTTAGCGACAGATTTAACCTACAATGAGCAGTTCTTC.

This clonotype was seen at least ten times. This chain uses TRBV6-2 or TRBV6-3 with TRBJ2-7; D remains unclear. Per germline, CDR1 MNHEY and CDR2 SVGEGT. The CDR3 length is 14 residues. The ends were cut back, 5 bases at V and 3 bases at J, with 14 bases in the middle. The chain's CDR3 is CASSTTTPRYEQYF. DNA of the CDR3: TGTGCCAGCAGTACTACGACTCCCCGCTACGAGCAGTACTTC.

There are many counts of this clonotype. The gene calls are TRBV9 and TRBJ2-4; no clear D gene. Trimming shortened V by 4 bases and J by 6 bases, and 8 bases separated the two germline ends. CDR3 length: 12 residues. Germline V CDR1 and CDR2: SGDLS, YYNGEE. Written as DNA, the CDR3 is TGTGCCAGCAGCCCCAATTCAAACATTCAGTACTTC. Protein: CASSPNSNIQYF. Drawing the rest from reference TRBV9 and TRBJ2-4, the complete variable domain is DSGVTQTPKHLITATGQRVTLRCSPRSGDLSVYWYQQSLDQGLQFLIQYYNGEERAKGNILERFSAQQFPDLHSELNLSSLELGDSALYFCASSPNSNIQYFGAGTRLSVL.

The chain joins TRBV20-1 to TRBJ1-4, with D tentatively TRBD1 (6 bases). The CDR3 is made up of 13 amino acids. Trimming took off 2 bases at V and 8 bases at J, with 12 bases between the two ends. Germline V gene data show CDR1 as DFQATT and CDR2 as SNEGSKA (reference sequence). CDR3 bases: TGCAGTGCTAGAACGGGGGCGCCGGAAAAACTGTTTTTT. This gives the protein CSARTGAPEKLFF.

The chain is built from TRBV7-8 and TRBJ1-5, with 10 bases that match TRBD1. From germline, CDR1 is SGHVS and CDR2 FQNEAQ. V trimming: 5 bases; J trimming: 4 bases; junction bases outside the gene matches: 8. The CDR3 spans 16 residues. CDR3 DNA sequence: TGTGCCAGCAGCCGGGACCGGGACAGGGGTAATCAGCCCCAGCATTTT. It yields the protein CASSRDRDRGNQPQHF. Full variable domain (rest looked up from reference TRBV7-8 and TRBJ1-5): GAGVSQSPRYKVAKRGQDVALRCDPISGHVSLFWYQQALGQGPEFLTYFQNEAQLDKSGLPSDRFFAERPEGSVSTLKIQRTQQEDSAVYLCASSRDRDRGNQPQHFGDGTRLSIL.

This clonotype turned up a few times. This sequence joins TRBV28 and TRBJ2-7, with D perhaps matching TRBD1 or TRBD2 (5 bases each). CDR3 length: 18 amino acids. V was trimmed by 4 bases and J by 1 base, leaving 23 bases between them. Germline V gene data show CDR1 as MDHEN and CDR2 as SYDVKM. This CDR3 is CASSSPGVRGLGSYEQYF. The CDR3 DNA follows: TGTGCCAGCAGTTCCCCCGGGGTAAGGGGTTTGGGGTCCTACGAGCAGTACTTC.

Many counts were recorded for this clonotype. The CDR3 loop reads CASSTGQGSSYEQYF. The CDR3 bases are TGTGCCAGCAGCACCGGACAGGGCAGCTCCTACGAGCAGTACTTC. The chain uses TRBV9 and TRBJ2-7, with 8 bases aligning to TRBD1. This CDR3 has 15 amino acids. Germline assignment: CDR1 SGDLS and CDR2 YYNGEE. V shed 4 bases, J shed 0 bases, and the junction held 6 bases outside the gene matches.

This clonotype showed up just a few times. The chain joins TRBV7-9 to TRBJ1-1; D ambiguous. The CDR3 runs 15 residues. From germline, CDR1 is SEHNR and CDR2 FQNEAQ (reference sequence). V shed 1 base and J shed 5 bases, with 14 bases lying between them. CDR3 in amino acids: CASSLGVGFATEAFF. CDR3 sequence (DNA): TGTGCCAGCAGCTTAGGAGTTGGGTTTGCAACTGAAGCTTTCTTT. Drawing the rest from reference TRBV7-9 and TRBJ1-1, the complete variable domain is DTGVSQNPRHKITKRGQNVTFRCDPISEHNRLYWYRQTLGQGPEFLTYFQNEAQLEKSRLLSDRFSAERPKGSFSTLEIQRTEQGDSAMYLCASSLGVGFATEAFFGQGTRLTVV.

This clonotype was counted only a few times. The chain couples TRBV29-1 to TRBJ2-3; D gene uncertain. The germline V gene has CDR1 SQVTM and CDR2 ANQGSEA. The V and J ends lost 6 bases and 4 bases respectively, with 14 bases between them. This CDR3 spans 13 amino acids. This CDR3 reads CSVTSSGADTQYF. In DNA, the CDR3 is TGCAGCGTCACCTCGTCAGGCGCAGATACGCAGTATTTT.

This clonotype was recorded a few times. The chain uses TRBV10-3 and TRBJ2-1; D is unresolved. V shed 0 bases and J shed 3 bases, with 9 bases lying between them. The CDR3 consists of 15 residues. CDR1 is ENHRY and CDR2 is SYGVKD in the germline V gene. CDR3 DNA sequence: TGTGCCATCAGTGAGTCAGGAGTCCTCTACAATGAGCAGTTCTTC. Protein sequence: CAISESGVLYNEQFF.

This clonotype was recorded many times. The chain uses TRBV12-3 or TRBV12-4 and TRBJ1-5; D gene ambiguous. This CDR3 comprises 13 residues. V lost 10 bases and J 6 bases, leaving 16 bases between the germline ends. The DNA for the CDR3 is TGTGCCACCTCGATAGGATTGGGTCAGCCCCAGCATTTT. Its protein is CATSIGLGQPQHF.

The chain links TRBV4-2 to TRBJ1-3; D possibly corresponds to TRBD1 (5 bases). The V gene's germline CDR1 is LGHNA and CDR2 YNFKEQ. This CDR3 region has 16 residues. Trimming took off 1 base at V and 1 base at J, with 11 bases between the two ends. The CDR3 loop reads CASSQGRSGSGNTIYF. In DNA form, the CDR3 reads TGTGCCAGCAGCCAAGGGAGATCAGGGTCTGGAAACACCATATATTTT.

A few counts support this clonotype. The chain has TRBV20-1 and TRBJ2-4; the D gene is possibly TRBD2 (5 bases). V shed 0 bases and J shed 7 bases, with 7 bases lying between them. The CDR3 contains 12 residues. Germline assignment: CDR1 DFQATT and CDR2 SNEGSKA (reference sequence). The CDR3 region is CSARDRGNIQYF. In nucleotides, the CDR3 is TGCAGTGCTAGAGATCGAGGGAACATTCAGTACTTC.